The next 9 T cell receptor beta chains were all read from a single sample in a study of CD4 T cells in relation to SARS-CoV-2 and coronaviruses. This table comes from immunoSEQ multiplex PCR, and its TCRdb copy is limited to in-frame clones, with some not included. The repertoire holds 25,000 to 35,000 clones, with about two thirds as singletons. The unexposed donors gave CD4+ T cells in about 2011-2019, prior to COVID-19. The cells were cultured for 9 to 11 days before CD4+ T cells were isolated. No antigen has been identified for these receptors. Sequencing was done on a sample of CD4+ T cells from PBMCs, cultured in vitro. The receptors derive from a human donor in good health.

This clone has more than one count but fewer than ten. The chain joins TRBV19 to TRBJ1-4; D remains unclear. The CDR3 has 14 amino acids. The V end lost 4 bases, the J end lost 4 bases, and 10 bases lay between the germline ends. The germline CDR1 and CDR2 sequences are LNHDA and SQIVND (reference sequence). CDR3 nucleotides: TGTGCCAGTAGTACTTCGGGGTTTAATGAAAAACTGTTTTTT. Its translation is CASSTSGFNEKLFF.

This clone was picked up a small number of times. This chain uses TRBV19 with TRBJ1-5, with D tentatively TRBD1 (5 bases). From germline, CDR1 is LNHDA and CDR2 SQIVND (reference sequence). The V end was cut by 5 bases, the J end by 6 bases, with 11 bases between. This CDR3 spans 13 amino acids. Written as DNA, the CDR3 is TGTGCCAGTAGTGAGGGGATGGGTCAGCCCCAGCATTTT. Protein: CASSEGMGQPQHF.

This clone has a single count. V and J are TRBV10-1 and TRBJ2-3; D tentatively fits TRBD1 or TRBD2 (5 bases each). Deletions cut 3 bases from V and 9 bases from J, with 13 bases between. The germline V gene has CDR1 WNHNN and CDR2 SYGVQD (reference sequence). The CDR3 sequence is 13 residues long. The CDR3 nucleotides are TGCGCCAGCAGTGATCACGCAGGGAGAACGCAGTATTTT. This codes for CASSDHAGRTQYF.

This rearrangement joins TRBV4-1 to TRBJ2-2, with TRBD2 as a possible D gene (6 bases). This CDR3 comprises 17 residues. Germline V gene sequence: CDR1 MGHRA, CDR2 YSYEKL. The ends were cut back, 1 base at V and 4 bases at J, with 16 bases in the middle. The CDR3 sequence: CASSQAWGEAPTGELFF. In nucleotides, the CDR3 is TGCGCCAGCAGCCAAGCCTGGGGGGAGGCCCCCACCGGGGAGCTGTTTTTT.

The CDR3 region is CASSDWSDRSSYEQYF. For the CDR3, the DNA is TGTGCCAGCAGCGACTGGTCCGACAGGAGCTCCTACGAGCAGTACTTC. V gene TRBV21-1 combines with J gene TRBJ2-7; TRBD1, the D gene given by the table, was not confirmed from the DNA. TRBV21-1 is designated a pseudogene. This CDR3 is 16 amino acids long.

This chain uses TRBV19 with TRBJ2-7; 7 bases match TRBD2. CDR1 and CDR2 from the germline V gene are LNHDA and SQIVND (reference sequence). With V trimmed by 3 bases and J by 5 bases, 4 bases remained unmatched. The CDR3 contains 13 residues. Here the CDR3 reads CASSIVRGDEQYF. The DNA of the CDR3 is TGTGCCAGTAGTATCGTTCGGGGGGACGAGCAGTACTTC.

The J gene is TRBJ1-4, the V gene TRBV18; no firm D call. V was trimmed by 8 bases and J by 3 bases, leaving 13 bases between them. Germline CDR1 reads KGHSH; CDR2 reads LQKENI. This CDR3 contains 14 residues. The CDR3 spells CASRSTDPNEKLFF. In DNA, the CDR3 is TGTGCCAGCCGTTCGACGGACCCTAATGAAAAACTGTTTTTT. The full variable domain, its missing parts supplied by reference TRBV18 and TRBJ1-4, is NAGVMQNPRHLVRRRGQEARLRCSPMKGHSHVYWYRQLPEEGLKFMVYLQKENIIDESGMPKERFSAEFPKEGPSILRIQQVVRGDSAAYFCASRSTDPNEKLFFGSGTQLSVL.

This clone was observed once. J is TRBJ1-1 and V is TRBV6-5; no clear D. The germline CDR1 and CDR2 sequences are MNHEY and SVGAGI. The CDR3 has 15 amino acids. The ends were cut back, 7 bases at V and 2 bases at J, with 17 bases in the middle. The DNA of the CDR3 is TGTGCCAGCACCTTAGATCCGGGTTCTAACACTGAAGCTTTCTTT. It codes for CASTLDPGSNTEAFF.

The V and J genes are TRBV12-3 or TRBV12-4 and TRBJ1-1; D perhaps matches TRBD1 (6 bases). Trimming cost V 7 bases and J 1 base, with 10 bases left between them. CDR3 length equals 13 residues. CDR3 sequence: CASKRTANTEAFF. The CDR3 DNA sequence: TGTGCCAGCAAGAGGACAGCGAACACTGAAGCTTTCTTT.